The clone carrying this T cell receptor (beta chain) was seen at least ten times. V was shortened by 6 bases and J by 4 bases, with 15 bases between the two germline ends. The germline CDR1 and CDR2 sequences are LNHDA and SQIVND (reference sequence). CDR3 length: 15 amino acids. The sample originates from a study of early T cells in non-severe SARS-CoV-2 infection. TCRdb re-derived calls from the 5' RACE reads in MiXCR, one entry per CDR3 protein. The sample holds more than 60,000 distinct CDR3 sequences, around 4.9% seen once. The TCR comes from an adult who was a healthcare worker with PCR-confirmed SARS-CoV-2 infection or an uninfected control (not recorded which). Sequencing was performed on whole blood. The rearrangement joins TRBV19 to TRBJ2-2, with a possible D match to TRBD2 (6 bases). CDR3 residues: CASRVSGLSTGELFF. The CDR3 DNA follows: TGTGCCAGTAGGGTCTCGGGACTTAGCACCGGGGAGCTGTTTTTT.